This T cell receptor beta chain comes out of a study of identical twins. The CDR3 has 14 amino acids. CDR1 MGHDK and CDR2 SYGVNS come from the germline V gene. V lost 6 bases to trimming and J lost 5 bases; unmatched junction nucleotides: 9. Study-wide results and caveats: Among beta out-of-frame sequences, excess sharing between twins appeared weaker. Part of the zero-insertion signal could reflect confounding by invariant MAIT and iNKT cells.

About this clonotype: The antigen is undetermined.

Template switching (which added a universal primer site) was used, and cDNA carried unique molecular identifiers. TCRdb used MiXCR to reprocess the 5' RACE reads, holding one entry per CDR3 protein. The data show 350,000 to 450,000 distinct CDR3 sequences, about 18% seen once. Source material: naive T cells sorted from blood. This TCR came from a man between 45 and 60 years old in good health. This chain joins TRBV25-1 and TRBJ2-7, with 8 bases lining up with TRBD1. CDR3: CASSAGGAFHEQYF. The CDR3 bases are TGTGCCAGCAGCGCAGGGGGCGCGTTCCACGAGCAGTACTTC.